This is a list of T cell receptor beta chains from one sample in a study of blood T cells in healthy people across ages. A single record per CDR3 protein comes from TCRdb applying MiXCR to the 5' RACE reads. Counted here are about 1.6 million distinct CDR3 sequences, 34% occurring once; the ten biggest clones make up about 11%. Sequenced: blood. The receptors come from a woman under 40 in good health. Both conserved end residues are part of each CDR3. A D gene is named only where the DNA matches it firmly. The size field is filled for only some rows; it gives once, few, many or a size class.

TRBJ2-1	TRBD1	TRBV10-3	many	CAISVRTGRGNDEQFF	TGTGCCATCAGTGTCCGGACAGGGAGAGGGAACGATGAGCAGTTCTTC
TRBJ2-1	TRBD2	TRBV7-9	.	CASSPERPPGLAGSYNEQFF	TGTGCCAGCAGCCCGGAGCGTCCTCCGGGACTAGCGGGATCCTACAATGAGCAGTTCTTC
TRBJ2-1	TRBD2	TRBV5-1	.	CASSPSSGGADEQFF	TGCGCCAGCAGTCCTTCTAGCGGGGGGGCGGATGAGCAGTTCTTC
TRBJ2-1	.	TRBV20-1	few	CSARDWARSSYNEQFF	TGCAGTGCTAGAGATTGGGCCAGAAGCTCCTACAATGAGCAGTTCTTC
TRBJ2-7	.	TRBV29-1	many	CSVEGPYEQYF	TGCAGCGTAGAGGGACCCTACGAGCAGTACTTC
TRBJ1-6	TRBD1	TRBV4-1	few	CASSRLIPTGDSPLHF	TGCGCCAGCAGCCGCCTAATCCCGACAGGGGATTCACCCCTCCACTTT
TRBJ1-6	TRBD1	TRBV5-1	.	CASSGPGQGNSPLHF	TGCGCCAGCAGCGGACCTGGACAGGGGAATTCACCCCTCCACTTT
TRBJ2-1	TRBD2	TRBV20-1	few	CSAREVAGVSSYNEQFF	TGCAGTGCTAGAGAAGTAGCGGGAGTCAGCTCCTACAATGAGCAGTTCTTC
TRBJ1-2	TRBD1	TRBV20-1	.	CSANSGTGIWNGYTF	TGCAGCGCTAATTCCGGGACAGGGATATGGAATGGCTACACCTTC
TRBJ2-1	TRBD2	TRBV12-3/TRBV12-4	few	CASSWTSASSYNEQFF	TGTGCCAGCAGTTGGACTAGCGCGAGCTCCTACAATGAGCAGTTCTTC
TRBJ2-7	TRBD1	TRBV7-8	.	CASSASGTGDYEQYF	TGTGCCAGCAGCGCCTCCGGGACAGGGGACTACGAGCAGTACTTC
TRBJ1-1	.	TRBV20-1	.	CSARGAFF	TGCAGTGCTAGAGGGGCTTTCTTT
TRBJ1-2	.	TRBV20-1	.	CSARAFGRTARYGYTF	TGCAGTGCTAGAGCCTTCGGAAGGACGGCACGCTATGGCTACACCTTC
TRBJ2-7	TRBD1	TRBV20-1	many	CSAQGPGTASYEQYF	TGCAGTGCCCAAGGGCCCGGGACAGCCTCCTACGAGCAGTACTTC
TRBJ2-1	TRBD1	TRBV6-2/TRBV6-3	.	CASNAQQGQVTIYNEQFF	TGTGCCAGCAACGCCCAGCAGGGACAGGTAACCATCTACAATGAGCAGTTCTTC
TRBJ2-3	.	TRBV3-1	.	CASSQDTGVADTQYF	TGTGCCAGCAGCCAAGATACCGGGGTGGCAGATACGCAGTATTTT
TRBJ2-3	TRBD2	TRBV2	.	CASRGTSGGGDTQYF	TGTGCCAGCAGAGGGACTAGCGGAGGGGGAGATACGCAGTATTTT
TRBJ2-7	TRBD1	TRBV25-1	.	CAPRTRTNRGRYYEQYF	TGTGCCCCTAGGACCCGAACAAACAGGGGACGCTACTACGAGCAGTACTTC
TRBJ2-5	TRBD2	TRBV6-2/TRBV6-3	few	CASSQVGGLSGTQYF	TGTGCCAGCAGCCAAGTTGGGGGACTATCGGGGACCCAGTACTTC
TRBJ2-2	.	TRBV7-2	few	CASSLGWSNTGELFF	TGTGCCAGCAGCTTAGGGTGGTCGAACACCGGGGAGCTGTTTTTT
TRBJ2-1	TRBD2	TRBV7-9	.	CASSSPGLAYNEQCF	TGTGCCAGCAGCTCGCCGGGACTAGCCTACAATGAGCAGTGCTTC
TRBJ2-3	.	TRBV5-1	many	CASSELGSPYTTDTQYF	TGCGCCAGCAGCGAACTCGGGAGCCCCTACACCACAGATACGCAGTATTTT
TRBJ2-1	.	TRBV29-1	many	CSVTSYNEQFF	TGCAGCGTCACTAGTTACAATGAGCAGTTCTTC
TRBJ2-1	.	TRBV6-2/TRBV6-3	.	CASSTDKRVNNEQFF	TGTGCCAGCAGTACCGACAAGCGGGTCAACAATGAGCAGTTCTTC
TRBJ2-7	.	TRBV29-1	many	CSGGVGGEQYF	TGCAGCGGTGGGGTTGGTGGCGAGCAGTACTTC
TRBJ1-2	.	TRBV12-3/TRBV12-4	.	CASSFFTGSYGYTF	TGTGCCAGCAGTTTTTTCACTGGATCCTATGGCTACACCTTC
TRBJ1-4	TRBD1	TRBV5-1	.	CASRNYGDSNEKLFF	TGCGCCAGCAGAAATTACGGGGACAGTAATGAAAAACTGTTTTTT
TRBJ2-7	TRBD2	TRBV20-1	.	CSATYLSGNLSYEQYF	TGCAGTGCTACCTATCTGAGCGGGAACCTCTCCTACGAGCAGTACTTC